The 25 T cell receptor beta chains below come from one sample, sequenced in a study of shared clonotypes between healthy human individuals. Sequencing used immunoSEQ multiplex PCR; TCRdb keeps in-frame clones, though not all of them. The sample has roughly 1,600,000 clones, 98% seen once. Specimen: naive CD4+ T cells sorted from blood. Subset given: CD45RA+ positively selected. The receptors were sampled from a man in his thirties or forties in good health.

The chain uses TRBV18 and TRBJ2-7, with D possibly matching TRBD2 (5 bases). CDR1 is KGHSH, CDR2 LQKENI, per germline. The CDR3 totals 16 residues. V lost 3 bases to trimming and J lost 3 bases, with 18 bases between them. CDR3 bases: TGTGCCAGCTCACCGCTCGGGGTAAGGGAAGACTACGAGCAGTACTTC. Translation: CASSPLGVREDYEQYF.

The rearrangement joins TRBV28 to TRBJ1-3, with 8 bases identical to TRBD1. The CDR3 extends over 16 amino acids. V shed 5 bases, J shed 0 bases, and the junction held 6 bases outside the gene matches. Germline loops: CDR1 MDHEN, CDR2 SYDVKM. The DNA for the CDR3 is TGTGCCAGCAGTCTAGACAGGGGCCCCTCTGGAAACACCATATATTTT. It is translated as CASSLDRGPSGNTIYF. Combining the CDR3 with reference TRBV28 and TRBJ1-3 gives the whole variable domain DVKVTQSSRYLVKRTGEKVFLECVQDMDHENMFWYRQDPGLGLRLIYFSYDVKMKEKGDIPEGYSVSREKKERFSLILESASTNQTSMYLCASSLDRGPSGNTIYFGEGSWLTVV.

V gene TRBV12-5 combines with J gene TRBJ2-5, with a possible D match to TRBD1 (6 bases). CDR1 is LGHNT and CDR2 is FRNRAP in the germline V gene. V was pared by 1 base and J by 2 bases, with 11 bases between. The CDR3 contains 15 residues. CDR3 DNA: TGTGCTAGTGGTTTGGGGGCAGGGACACAAGAGACCCAGTACTTC. Its protein product is CASGLGAGTQETQYF.

The chain links TRBV14 to TRBJ2-1; TRBD2 aligns across 13 bases. This CDR3 region has 18 residues. Trimming removed 2 bases from V and 5 bases from J; junction bases left unmatched: 9. Germline loops: CDR1 SGHDN, CDR2 FVKESK. The CDR3 sequence is CASSQQTLAGGHHNEQFF. The CDR3 nucleotides are TGTGCCAGCAGCCAACAAACACTAGCGGGAGGGCATCACAATGAGCAGTTCTTC.

The sample holds one count of this clone. As DNA, the CDR3 is TGTGCCAGCAGCACGTCTAGGATCTTGGAGCAGTTCTTC. This sequence encodes CASSTSRILEQFF. V usage is TRBV5-6 and J usage is TRBJ2-1; D unresolved. Germline-derived CDR1 and CDR2 are SGHDT and YYEEEE. Deletions cut 4 bases from V and 10 bases from J, with 15 bases between. This CDR3 contains 13 residues.

Regarding this clone: The sample holds other DNA sequences that translate to the same CDR3. V is TRBV11-3 and J is TRBJ2-1, with 8 bases aligning to TRBD2. The CDR3 has 15 amino acids. V was clipped by 3 bases and J by 3 bases; unmatched bases: 4. Per the germline V gene, CDR1 is SGHNT and CDR2 is YENEEA. CDR3 nucleotide sequence: TGTGCCAGCAGCTTCGGAGCGGGAGTCTACAATGAGCAGTTCTTC. Protein product: CASSFGAGVYNEQFF.

This chain joins TRBV6-5 and TRBJ2-1; tentatively, D is TRBD1 (6 bases). CDR1 and CDR2 (germline): MNHEY, SVGAGI. The CDR3 contains 15 residues. The V and J ends lost 6 bases and 1 base respectively, with 13 bases between them. The CDR3 nucleotides read TGTGCCAGCAGGCACGACAGGCCATCCTACAATGAGCAGTTCTTC. It encodes CASRHDRPSYNEQFF.

This chain connects TRBV2 to TRBJ2-5, with no clear D. CDR1 and CDR2 (germline): SNHLY, FYNNEI. V dropped 3 bases and J dropped 0 bases, with 5 bases sitting between them. The CDR3 runs to 13 residues. The CDR3 sequence is CASSDNNQETQYF. The CDR3 DNA reads TGTGCCAGCAGTGACAACAACCAAGAGACCCAGTACTTC.

V usage is TRBV2 and J usage is TRBJ2-1; D could derive from TRBD1 or TRBD2 (6 bases each). The germline gives CDR1 SNHLY, CDR2 FYNNEI. Trimming took 10 bases from V and 1 from J, leaving 17 bases between them. The CDR3 has 15 residues. As DNA, the CDR3 is TGTGCCATAAGGGGGGTAGCGGCTTCCTACAATGAGCAGTTCTTC. It is translated as CAIRGVAASYNEQFF.

The chain couples TRBV19 to TRBJ2-7; D is possibly TRBD1 or TRBD2 (5 bases each). The CDR3 has 13 amino acids. Per germline, CDR1 LNHDA and CDR2 SQIVND (reference sequence). V was pared by 7 bases and J by 3 bases, with 13 bases between. CDR3 DNA sequence: TGTGCCAGTACCGAGGGGCCAGGCTACGAGCAGTACTTC. Protein: CASTEGPGYEQYF.

In regard to this clone: Other DNA sequences within the sample encode an identical CDR3. The J gene is TRBJ2-3, the V gene TRBV5-1; D call uncertain. In germline, CDR1 is SGHRS, CDR2 YFSETQ. V was clipped by 4 bases and J by 2 bases, with 5 bases between them. This CDR3 contains 12 residues. The CDR3 DNA sequence: TGCGCCAGCAGCCCGAACACAGATACGCAGTATTTT. Residues: CASSPNTDTQYF.

This clone was counted a single time. This chain uses TRBV29-1 with TRBJ2-4, with D unclear. CDR1 is SQVTM, CDR2 ANQGSEA, per germline. This CDR3 comprises 15 residues. Deletions cut 0 bases from V and 0 bases from J, with 9 bases between. The CDR3 reads CSVEDLGKAKNIQYF. Here the CDR3 DNA reads TGCAGCGTTGAAGATCTGGGGAAAGCCAAAAACATTCAGTACTTC.

This chain links TRBV29-1 with TRBJ1-5; D is possibly TRBD1 (5 bases). Looked up from germline, CDR1 is SQVTM and CDR2 is ANQGSEA. The CDR3 is 14 residues long. Trimming cost V 6 bases and J 2 bases, with 14 bases left between them. This CDR3 is CSVWGGEGNQPQHF. CDR3 DNA sequence: TGCAGCGTGTGGGGCGGGGAGGGCAATCAGCCCCAGCATTTT.

The chain uses TRBV5-1 and TRBJ2-7; TRBD2 agrees at 8 bases. The V and J ends lost 3 bases and 3 bases, in that order; junction bases with no gene match: 8. The CDR3 totals 15 residues. Germline CDR1 is SGHRS and CDR2 is YFSETQ. CDR3 region: CASSSLAGKSYEQYF. The CDR3 DNA is TGCGCCAGCAGCTCATTAGCGGGAAAAAGCTACGAGCAGTACTTC.

Here the CDR3 DNA reads TGCGCCAGCAGCCCCTTGAATGAGCAGTTCTTC. Translating it yields CASSPLNEQFF. The chain is built from TRBV10-2 and TRBJ2-1; D gene ambiguous. The CDR3 covers 11 residues. Trimming left V 6 bases short and J 7 bases short, with 7 bases between. The germline V gene has CDR1 WSHSY and CDR2 SAAADI.

The sample holds one count of this clone. The genes are TRBV6-5 and TRBJ2-3; 9 positions match TRBD1. Losses at the gene ends were 7 bases for V and 3 bases for J; bases not matched to a gene: 2. The CDR3 length is 13 residues. The germline CDR1 and CDR2 sequences are MNHEY and SVGAGI. The DNA for the CDR3 is TGTGCCAGCACGGGACAGGGTACAGATACGCAGTATTTT. It encodes CASTGQGTDTQYF.

The chain is built from TRBV7-2 and TRBJ1-2, with D possibly TRBD1 on 5 matching bases. CDR3 length equals 15 residues. Germline-derived CDR1 and CDR2 are SGHTA and FQGNSA. V gave up 4 bases and J gave up 5 bases, with 17 bases separating them. CDR3 loop: CASSSRPGQTYGYTF. The CDR3 DNA is TGTGCCAGCAGCTCCCGCCCGGGGCAGACGTATGGCTACACCTTC.

V and J are TRBV28 and TRBJ2-1, with D unclear. Between the trimmed V and J ends, which lost 4 bases and 3 bases, there was a span of 10 bases. Germline values: CDR1 MDHEN, CDR2 SYDVKM. There are 14 residues in the CDR3. CDR3 in amino acids: CASSYPGLYNEQFF. CDR3 sequence (DNA): TGTGCCAGCAGTTATCCGGGCCTCTACAATGAGCAGTTCTTC.

The rearrangement uses TRBV7-6 and TRBJ2-1; a possible D gene is TRBD2 (6 bases). This CDR3 spans 11 amino acids. From germline, CDR1 is SGHVS and CDR2 FNYEAQ. V dropped 5 bases and J dropped 14 bases, with 13 bases sitting between them. In nucleotides, the CDR3 is TGTGCCAGCAGCCGGCGGGACCAAAAGTTCTTC. This sequence encodes CASSRRDQKFF.

The chain couples TRBV5-4 to TRBJ2-3; 15 positions match TRBD2. The V gene's germline CDR1 is SGHNT and CDR2 YYREEE (reference sequence). With 4 bases clipped from V and 6 bases from J, the junction kept 6 bases outside the gene matches. The CDR3 extends over 16 amino acids. CDR3: CASSQGLAGGSDTQYF. CDR3 coding DNA: TGTGCCAGCAGCCAGGGACTAGCGGGAGGCTCTGATACGCAGTATTTT. Complete variable domain (other parts from reference TRBV5-4 and TRBJ2-3): ETGVTQSPTHLIKTRGQQVTLRCSSQSGHNTVSWYQQALGQGPQFIFQYYREEENGRGNFPPRFSGLQFPNYSSELNVNALELDDSALYLCASSQGLAGGSDTQYFGPGTRLTVL.

J is TRBJ2-7 and V is TRBV19, with 8 positions matching TRBD1. Germline-derived CDR1 and CDR2 are LNHDA and SQIVND (reference sequence). V lost 6 bases and J lost 3; bases outside the gene matches: 4. The CDR3 is 13 amino acids. The CDR3 reads CASRGRGRYEQYF. The CDR3 region has the DNA TGTGCCAGTAGAGGCAGGGGGCGCTACGAGCAGTACTTC. Based on the CDR3 plus reference TRBV19 and TRBJ2-7, the full variable domain is DGGITQSPKYLFRKEGQNVTLSCEQNLNHDAMYWYRQDPGQGLRLIYYSQIVNDFQKGDIAEGYSVSREKKESFPLTVTSAQKNPTAFYLCASRGRGRYEQYFGPGTRLTVT.

CDR3: CARPTFNAWTEAFF. The CDR3 nucleotides read TGTGCTAGACCGACGTTTAACGCTTGGACTGAAGCTTTCTTT. This sequence joins TRBV12-5 and TRBJ1-1, with D hard to call. The germline V gene encodes CDR1 LGHNT and CDR2 FRNRAP. The CDR3 length is 14 residues. V shed 9 bases and J shed 5 bases, with 19 bases lying between them.

The V gene is TRBV7-8, the J gene TRBJ1-1, with 10 bases lining up with TRBD1. Germline V CDR1 and CDR2: SGHVS, FQNEAQ. V lost 6 bases, J lost 7 bases, and 14 bases stayed unmatched. The CDR3 runs to 16 residues. The CDR3 is CASSFRQGATVGEAFF. CDR3 DNA sequence: TGTGCCAGCAGTTTTAGACAGGGGGCTACGGTTGGTGAAGCTTTCTTT. The whole variable domain, remainder taken from reference TRBV7-8 and TRBJ1-1, is GAGVSQSPRYKVAKRGQDVALRCDPISGHVSLFWYQQALGQGPEFLTYFQNEAQLDKSGLPSDRFFAERPEGSVSTLKIQRTQQEDSAVYLCASSFRQGATVGEAFFGQGTRLTVV.

The rearrangement joins TRBV5-6 to TRBJ2-7; 12 positions agree with TRBD2. J was trimmed by 5 bases and V by 2 bases; bases with no gene match: 8. This CDR3 spans 16 amino acids. The V gene's germline CDR1 is SGHDT and CDR2 YYEEEE. The CDR3 region is CASSFRTSGISHEQYF. In DNA, the CDR3 is TGTGCCAGCAGCTTCAGGACTAGCGGGATTTCCCACGAGCAGTACTTC.

The CDR3 protein is CSTDLEDTDTQYF. The CDR3 DNA sequence: TGCAGCACCGACCTGGAGGACACAGATACGCAGTATTTT. This sequence joins TRBV29-1 and TRBJ2-3; tentative D call: TRBD2 (5 bases). The CDR3 spans 13 residues. Germline V CDR1 and CDR2: SQVTM, ANQGSEA. The germline V and J ends were trimmed by 8 bases and 2 bases, with 14 bases remaining between them.